This T cell receptor beta chain is drawn from a study of Tregs in tolerant kidney transplant recipients. There are 13 residues in the CDR3. CDR1 and CDR2 (germline): SNHLY, FYNNEI. V shed 4 bases and J shed 1 base, with 7 bases lying between them. Clones were read by immunoSEQ multiplex PCR, and TCRdb kept only the in-frame ones, dropping some. The profile shows about 240,000 clones, approximately 84% of them singletons. The receptor comes from a human donor in good health. The gene calls are TRBV2 and TRBJ1-1; D uncertain. The sequenced sample was CD4+ T cells from blood. The CDR3 sequence: CASSVEENTEAFF. DNA of the CDR3: TGTGCCAGCAGTGTAGAGGAGAACACTGAAGCTTTCTTT. The complete variable domain, with remaining parts taken from reference TRBV2 and TRBJ1-1, reads EPEVTQTPSHQVTQMGQEVILRCVPISNHLYFYWYRQILGQKVEFLVSFYNNEISEKSEIFDDQFSVERPDGSNFTLKIRSTKLEDSAMYFCASSVEENTEAFFGQGTRLTVV.